The 31 T cell receptor beta chains below come from one sample, sequenced in a study of blood T cell repertoires in COVID-19. Method: immunoSEQ multiplex PCR; TCRdb's copy keeps in-frame clones and lacks some. The top ten clones hold 5.5% of a sample with 130,000 to 150,000 clones, 84% of them seen once. Material: PBMCs or T cells enriched from blood (not recorded which). The receptor source for this set is a man aged 40-49 years with acute COVID-19.

The rearrangement joins TRBV18 to TRBJ1-1; D is uncertain. The CDR3 is made up of 14 amino acids. Germline assignment: CDR1 KGHSH and CDR2 LQKENI. V was pared by 1 base and J by 7 bases, with 13 bases between. For the CDR3, the DNA is TGTGCCAGCTCACCACGGGGAGACGCCGATGAAGCTTTCTTT. Translated, it gives CASSPRGDADEAFF.

This chain joins TRBV5-1 and TRBJ1-1; D gene ambiguous. Trimming removed 0 bases at V and 3 bases at J, with 9 bases between. The CDR3 is 14 amino acids. The germline V gene encodes CDR1 SGHRS and CDR2 YFSETQ. Written as DNA, the CDR3 is TGCGCCAGCAGCTTGGAATCGGTGGACACTGAAGCTTTCTTT. It is translated as CASSLESVDTEAFF.

The rearrangement links TRBV2 to TRBJ2-3, with 9 bases matching TRBD1. V shed 8 bases, J shed 3 bases, and the junction held 9 bases outside the gene matches. From germline, CDR1 is SNHLY and CDR2 FYNNEI. The CDR3 is 15 amino acids. For the CDR3, the DNA is TGTGCCAGCGAGGGACAGGGAAAGGAAACAGATACGCAGTATTTT. Its protein is CASEGQGKETDTQYF.

This sequence joins TRBV7-6 and TRBJ2-2; D is perhaps TRBD2 (6 bases). Germline lookup yields CDR1 SGHVS and CDR2 FNYEAQ. V lost 5 bases and J lost 4, with 17 bases in between. CDR3 length: 16 amino acids. In DNA form, the CDR3 reads TGTGCCAGCAGCCGGACACTCGGAGGGAGCACCGGGGAGCTGTTTTTT. Translating gives CASSRTLGGSTGELFF.

The gene calls are TRBV9 and TRBJ2-1, with TRBD2 matching 7 bases. Germline CDR1 is SGDLS and CDR2 is YYNGEE. The length of the CDR3 is 16 residues. Unmatched junction bases numbered 12, after V lost 3 bases and J lost 6 bases. The CDR3 spells CASSAESGRRVNEQFF. CDR3 nucleotide sequence: TGTGCCAGCAGCGCGGAGTCCGGGAGGAGGGTCAATGAGCAGTTCTTC.

This chain links TRBV6-2 or TRBV6-3 with TRBJ2-3; maybe TRBD2 (6 bases). Germline values: CDR1 MNHEY, CDR2 SVGEGT. V gave up 6 bases and J gave up 3 bases, with 19 bases separating them. The CDR3 sequence is 16 residues long. CDR3 coding DNA: TGTGCCAGCAGCTTACCGACTAGTTTCTTTACAGATACGCAGTATTTT. Its translation: CASSLPTSFFTDTQYF.

Written as DNA, the CDR3 is TGTGCCAGCAGCCCGCAGGCGGGATTAGGGTCTAATGAAAAACTGTTTTTT. It specifies CASSPQAGLGSNEKLFF. The V gene is TRBV3-1 (or the pseudogene TRBV3-2), the J gene TRBJ1-4; unclear D gene. The CDR3 runs 17 residues. Germline CDR1 is LGHDT and CDR2 is YNNKEL (reference sequence). Trimming cost V 4 bases and J 3 bases, with 18 bases left between them.

In DNA, the CDR3 is TGTGCCAGCAGCCAAGGCCGAGGGAGGAGCGAGCAGTACTTC. This codes for CASSQGRGRSEQYF. J is TRBJ2-7 and V is TRBV3-1 (or the pseudogene TRBV3-2); D is possibly TRBD2 (6 bases). The V and J ends lost 1 base and 6 bases respectively, with 13 bases between them. CDR1 is LGHDT and CDR2 is YNNKEL in the germline V gene (reference sequence). The CDR3 loop spans 14 amino acids.

V usage is TRBV18 and J usage is TRBJ2-1, with 13 positions matching TRBD2. V gave up 6 bases and J gave up 10 bases; unmatched junction bases: 6. From germline, CDR1 is KGHSH and CDR2 LQKENI. The CDR3 covers 14 residues. CDR3 DNA: TGTGCCAGCTCCAGGACTAGCGGGAGCGGAGAGCAGTTCTTC. Residues: CASSRTSGSGEQFF.

This sequence joins TRBV4-1 and TRBJ1-4; D may be TRBD1 (5 bases). The CDR3 spans 16 residues. Germline V gene data show CDR1 as MGHRA and CDR2 as YSYEKL. V was trimmed by 4 bases and J by 3 bases, leaving 15 bases between them. The CDR3 spells CASSLPTGGANEKLFF. The CDR3 DNA reads as TGCGCCAGCAGCCTCCCGACCGGGGGAGCTAATGAAAAACTGTTTTTT.

CDR3 DNA sequence: TGTGCCAGCAGTCTCCCTGGGGGGAGCACAGATACGCAGTATTTT. This sequence encodes CASSLPGGSTDTQYF. The J gene is TRBJ2-3, the V gene TRBV28; TRBD2 might be the D (6 bases). Trimming removed 5 bases at V and 0 bases at J, with 12 bases between. The CDR3 runs 15 residues. The germline V gene has CDR1 MDHEN and CDR2 SYDVKM.

This chain links TRBV5-1 with TRBJ2-5; 15 nucleotides align to TRBD2. The CDR3 is 19 residues long. The trim removed 0 bases at V and 1 base at J, leaving 7 bases unmatched. The germline gives CDR1 SGHRS, CDR2 YFSETQ. The CDR3 DNA is TGCGCCAGCAGCTTGGCCGGGACTAGCGGGGGGCCATTCCAAGAGACCCAGTACTTC. Translation: CASSLAGTSGGPFQETQYF.

The V and J genes are TRBV12-3 or TRBV12-4 and TRBJ1-5; D is possibly TRBD1 (5 bases). V lost 7 bases and J lost 7, with 14 bases in between. The CDR3 length is 13 residues. CDR3 nucleotide sequence: TGTGCCAGCACCGGGACGGGAGGACAGCCCCAGCATTTT. Encoded protein: CASTGTGGQPQHF.

The V call is TRBV6-5, the J call TRBJ1-1; TRBD1 might be the D (6 bases). The germline V gene has CDR1 MNHEY and CDR2 SVGAGI. The V gene lost 0 bases and the J gene lost 0 bases, with 11 bases spanning the gap. The length of the CDR3 is 16 residues. CDR3 in DNA: TGTGCCAGCAGTTACTCGATGGGACAACTGAACACTGAAGCTTTCTTT. It encodes CASSYSMGQLNTEAFF.

This chain joins TRBV6-6 and TRBJ1-6; 9 bases fit TRBD1. CDR3 length: 16 amino acids. CDR1 is MNHNY, CDR2 SVGAGI, per germline (reference sequence). The J segment lost 7 bases and the V segment lost 5 bases, leaving 9 bases of the junction unmatched. CDR3 residues: CASSRGVGQGNSPLHF. In nucleotides, the CDR3 is TGTGCCAGCAGTAGGGGCGTGGGACAGGGCAATTCACCCCTCCACTTT.

The chain is built from TRBV30 and TRBJ2-3; tentative D call: TRBD1 (5 bases). V lost 5 bases and J 4 bases, leaving 10 bases between the germline ends. The CDR3 loop spans 12 amino acids. The germline CDR1 and CDR2 sequences are GTSNPN and SVGIG (reference sequence). The CDR3, as DNA: TGTGCCTGGGCCCAGACAGCAGATACGCAGTATTTT. Encoded protein: CAWAQTADTQYF.

The J gene is TRBJ1-1, the V gene TRBV5-1; TRBD1 might be the D (5 bases). Trimming removed 4 bases from V and 0 bases from J, with 10 bases in between. Germline assignment: CDR1 SGHRS and CDR2 YFSETQ. This CDR3 is built from 14 residues. The CDR3 coding sequence is TGCGCCAGCAGCCCAGGGTCATTGAACACTGAAGCTTTCTTT. Its protein product is CASSPGSLNTEAFF.

The chain has TRBV5-1 and TRBJ2-7; 11 nucleotides line up with TRBD1. This CDR3 contains 15 residues. V shed 3 bases and J 2 bases; nucleotides not matched to a gene: 4. Germline CDR1 is SGHRS and CDR2 is YFSETQ. In DNA, the CDR3 is TGCGCCAGCAGCTCCGGGACAGGGGGAGCCTACGAGCAGTACTTC. Protein product: CASSSGTGGAYEQYF.

V usage is TRBV28 and J usage is TRBJ1-1; D is undetermined. Germline V gives CDR1 MDHEN, CDR2 SYDVKM. V was clipped by 4 bases and J by 6 bases, with 15 bases between them. The CDR3 has 14 amino acids. DNA of the CDR3: TGTGCCAGCAGTTACGCCTTCGTACAATCTGAAGCTTTCTTT. Translated: CASSYAFVQSEAFF.

CDR3 in amino acids: CSAMSHHGYTF. CDR3 DNA: TGCAGTGCTATGTCCCATCATGGCTACACCTTC. The gene calls are TRBV20-1 and TRBJ1-2; D call uncertain. Trimming took off 4 bases at V and 6 bases at J, with 9 bases between the two ends. Germline V gene sequence: CDR1 DFQATT, CDR2 SNEGSKA (reference sequence). This CDR3 spans 11 amino acids.

The rearrangement joins TRBV10-3 to TRBJ1-1, with 7 bases lining up with TRBD1. The CDR3 loop spans 15 amino acids. Trimming removed 0 bases from V and 11 bases from J; junction bases left unmatched: 12. Germline CDR1 and CDR2: ENHRY and SYGVKD. The CDR3 is CAISESGQDTIEAFF. As DNA, the CDR3 is TGTGCCATCAGTGAGTCAGGACAGGACACCATCGAGGCTTTCTTT.

The rearrangement uses TRBV19 and TRBJ2-7, with 7 positions matching TRBD2. Germline-derived CDR1 and CDR2 are LNHDA and SQIVND (reference sequence). CDR3 length: 14 residues. V trimming: 3 bases; J trimming: 7 bases; junction bases outside the gene matches: 9. The CDR3 nucleotides read TGTGCCAGTAGTATCCGGGACTACTCGGGGGAGCAGTACTTC. Amino acids: CASSIRDYSGEQYF.

The chain couples TRBV24-1 to TRBJ2-1, with no clear D. V was shortened by 3 bases and J by 4 bases, with 12 bases between the two germline ends. This CDR3 is 15 amino acids long. Germline CDR1 KGHDR, CDR2 SFDVKD. The CDR3 loop is CATSDPGRPYNEQFF. DNA for the CDR3: TGTGCCACCAGTGATCCTGGCAGGCCTTACAATGAGCAGTTCTTC.

The V gene is TRBV7-6, the J gene TRBJ1-2, with D maybe TRBD1 (5 bases). The CDR3 is 14 residues long. CDR1 and CDR2 from the germline V gene are SGHVS and FNYEAQ. The CDR3 bases are TGTGCGACCTCCGACATCAGGGTGGATAGGGGCTACACCTTC. The encoded protein is CATSDIRVDRGYTF.

The rearrangement joins TRBV5-1 to TRBJ1-3; D is unclear. With 0 bases removed from V and 2 bases from J, the gap between germline ends came to 9 bases. This CDR3 region has 15 residues. Germline CDR1 SGHRS, CDR2 YFSETQ. CDR3 in amino acids: CASSLAWQTGNTIYF. For the CDR3, the DNA is TGCGCCAGCAGCTTGGCCTGGCAGACTGGAAACACCATATATTTT.

The V gene is TRBV5-1, the J gene TRBJ2-5, with TRBD2 matching 13 bases. Trimming cost V 5 bases and J 2 bases; bases outside gene matches: 3. Per the germline V gene, CDR1 is SGHRS and CDR2 is YFSETQ. This CDR3 spans 15 amino acids. DNA of the CDR3: TGCGCCAGCAGACGGACTAGCGGGGGTCAAGAGACCCAGTACTTC. Amino acid sequence: CASRRTSGGQETQYF.

The rearrangement links TRBV4-1 to TRBJ1-2; no clear D. V lost 0 bases and J 7 bases, leaving 6 bases between the germline ends. The CDR3 is 12 residues long. Germline CDR1 reads MGHRA; CDR2 reads YSYEKL. CDR3 region: CASSQEDFGYTF. CDR3 coding DNA: TGCGCCAGCAGCCAAGAAGACTTTGGCTACACCTTC.

J is TRBJ2-1 and V is TRBV19; the match to TRBD2 covers 7 bases. CDR3 length: 15 residues. CDR1 is LNHDA, CDR2 SQIVND, per germline (reference sequence). The junction had 7 bases not matched to a gene; V was cut back by 6 bases and J by 2 bases. CDR3 bases: TGTGCCAGTAGCTGGTCAGCGGGGACCTACAATGAGCAGTTCTTC. Its protein is CASSWSAGTYNEQFF.

V usage is TRBV7-9 and J usage is TRBJ1-4; 9 bases agree with TRBD1. The V gene end was trimmed by 6 bases and the J gene end by 0 bases; junction bases not matched to a gene: 14. This CDR3 contains 19 residues. Germline V CDR1 and CDR2: SEHNR, FQNEAQ (reference sequence). The CDR3, as DNA: TGTGCCAGCAGGCCTTCCGGGACAGGGCCCCATGCAACTAATGAAAAACTGTTTTTT. Translated: CASRPSGTGPHATNEKLFF.

V gene TRBV30 combines with J gene TRBJ2-1, with TRBD2 matching 10 bases. Germline assignment: CDR1 GTSNPN and CDR2 SVGIG (reference sequence). The CDR3 covers 13 residues. V was clipped by 4 bases and J by 6 bases; unmatched bases: 3. The CDR3 loop reads CAWTGLAANEQFF. DNA of the CDR3: TGTGCCTGGACCGGACTAGCGGCCAATGAGCAGTTCTTC.

This chain connects TRBV28 to TRBJ2-2; weak D call: TRBD2 (5 bases). The germline V gene encodes CDR1 MDHEN and CDR2 SYDVKM. The CDR3 covers 15 residues. Trimming took 6 bases from V and 5 from J, leaving 16 bases between them. The CDR3 sequence: CASRSAGRATGELFF. CDR3 sequence (DNA): TGTGCCAGCAGGTCCGCCGGGCGGGCGACCGGGGAGCTGTTTTTT.